The rows below give T cell receptor beta chains drawn from one sample of a study of cytomegalovirus exposure and HLA in healthy donors. Repertoires were generated with immunoSEQ multiplex PCR, while TCRdb's copy carries only in-frame clones and drops some. The table includes 210,000 or so clones, 70% to 90% detected once. Sequenced sample: PBMCs. The receptors stem from a girl aged 2-10 years in good health and CMV-seronegative. CDR3s include the opening cysteine and the closing phenylalanine or tryptophan. The order of the fields is CDR3 DNA, CDR3 protein, V gene, D gene, J gene, clone size. The D gene is left open where the match is weak. The size field is filled for only some rows; it gives once, few, many or a size class.

cdr3_nt: TGTGCCAGCAGCACCCTCGCGGGAGGTGCTTTGGTCAATGAGCAGTTCTTC
cdr3_aa: CASSTLAGGALVNEQFF
v_call: TRBV2
d_call: TRBD2
j_call: TRBJ2-1
clone_size: once

cdr3_nt: TGTGCCAGTAGTATACTAGCGGGAGCTGGGGCCAACGTCCTGACTTTC
cdr3_aa: CASSILAGAGANVLTF
v_call: TRBV19
d_call: TRBD2
j_call: TRBJ2-6
clone_size: NA

cdr3_nt: TGTGCCAGTAGTGATAAAGCGGGGGGTTCCTACAATGAGCAGTTCTTC
cdr3_aa: CASSDKAGGSYNEQFF
v_call: TRBV19
d_call: TRBD2
j_call: TRBJ2-1
clone_size: once

cdr3_nt: TGTGCCAGCTCACCTGGTACAGGGCATGATCAGCCCCAGCATTTT
cdr3_aa: CASSPGTGHDQPQHF
v_call: TRBV18
d_call: NA
j_call: TRBJ1-5
clone_size: NA

cdr3_nt: TGTGCCAGCAGCTACGGGACAGAAGCTTTCTTT
cdr3_aa: CASSYGTEAFF
v_call: TRBV5-6
d_call: NA
j_call: TRBJ1-1
clone_size: few

cdr3_nt: TGTGCCAGCAGCTTCGGCGGGGACCAGCCCCAGCATTTT
cdr3_aa: CASSFGGDQPQHF
v_call: TRBV7-3
d_call: NA
j_call: TRBJ1-5
clone_size: NA

cdr3_nt: TGCGCCAGCAGCTCCAGAAAAACCCAGACAGGGGGCAATTCACCCCTCCACTTT
cdr3_aa: CASSSRKTQTGGNSPLHF
v_call: TRBV5-1
d_call: TRBD1
j_call: TRBJ1-6
clone_size: NA

cdr3_nt: TGTGCCAGCAGCCCCGGGACAGGGGAGACGAACACCGGGGAGCTGTTTTTT
cdr3_aa: CASSPGTGETNTGELFF
v_call: TRBV9
d_call: TRBD1
j_call: TRBJ2-2
clone_size: NA

cdr3_nt: TGTGCCAGCAGTTACGGCAGGGGGAGATCCTACGAGCAGTACTTC
cdr3_aa: CASSYGRGRSYEQYF
v_call: TRBV6-5
d_call: TRBD1
j_call: TRBJ2-7
clone_size: NA

cdr3_nt: TGCGCCAGCAGCTTTATCGGCAGGGAAAACACTGAAGCTTTCTTT
cdr3_aa: CASSFIGRENTEAFF
v_call: TRBV5-1
d_call: NA
j_call: TRBJ1-1
clone_size: NA

cdr3_nt: TGTGCCAGCAGTGAACAGGGTAATTCACCCCTCCACTTT
cdr3_aa: CASSEQGNSPLHF
v_call: TRBV6-1
d_call: NA
j_call: TRBJ1-6
clone_size: NA

cdr3_nt: TGTGCCAGCAGGGGTCAGGAGGGGGCCAACTATGGCTACACCTTC
cdr3_aa: CASRGQEGANYGYTF
v_call: TRBV6-5
d_call: TRBD1
j_call: TRBJ1-2
clone_size: NA

cdr3_nt: TGTGCCAGCAGTGCCTCCTGGACTAGCGGGGGACAGCAAGAGACCCAGTACTTC
cdr3_aa: CASSASWTSGGQQETQYF
v_call: TRBV6-1
d_call: TRBD2
j_call: TRBJ2-5
clone_size: NA

cdr3_nt: TGTGCCAGCAGCTTAGTCAGTACAACTAATGAAAAACTGTTTTTT
cdr3_aa: CASSLVSTTNEKLFF
v_call: TRBV11-2
d_call: NA
j_call: TRBJ1-4
clone_size: few

cdr3_nt: TGTGCCAGCAGCGCCAGGACCTCAGGGCGCTACGAGCAGTACTTC
cdr3_aa: CASSARTSGRYEQYF
v_call: TRBV6-1
d_call: NA
j_call: TRBJ2-7
clone_size: NA

cdr3_nt: TGTGCCAGCAGTTTCTACTACGGCCAAGAGACCCAGTACTTC
cdr3_aa: CASSFYYGQETQYF
v_call: TRBV27
d_call: NA
j_call: TRBJ2-5
clone_size: NA

cdr3_nt: TGTGCCAGCAGTTTTGGGGGGCGGGGGGGATACGAGCAGTACTTC
cdr3_aa: CASSFGGRGGYEQYF
v_call: TRBV5-4
d_call: TRBD2
j_call: TRBJ2-7
clone_size: NA

cdr3_nt: TGTGCCAGCACCCCGTTGGACAGGGGAAATGAAAAACTGTTTTTT
cdr3_aa: CASTPLDRGNEKLFF
v_call: TRBV5-8
d_call: TRBD1
j_call: TRBJ1-4
clone_size: once

cdr3_nt: TGTGCCAGCCATTCGGGACAGGGGCCTTTCTTTACTTCGAACACTGAAGCTTTCTTT
cdr3_aa: CASHSGQGPFFTSNTEAFF
v_call: TRBV6-8
d_call: TRBD1
j_call: TRBJ1-1
clone_size: NA

cdr3_nt: TGTGCCAGCAGTTACTCCCTACAGGGGGCGACGGACGGCTACACCTTC
cdr3_aa: CASSYSLQGATDGYTF
v_call: TRBV6-5
d_call: TRBD1
j_call: TRBJ1-2
clone_size: NA

cdr3_nt: TGTGCCAGCAGCGTACGGGGGGGCGGTAGTTCACCCCTCCACTTT
cdr3_aa: CASSVRGGGSSPLHF
v_call: TRBV9
d_call: NA
j_call: TRBJ1-6
clone_size: NA

cdr3_nt: TGTGCCATCAGTGAGGGGAGTGAAGGGCCCTTTAACTATGGCTACACCTTC
cdr3_aa: CAISEGSEGPFNYGYTF
v_call: TRBV10-3
d_call: NA
j_call: TRBJ1-2
clone_size: NA

cdr3_nt: TGTGCCAGCAGTTCCTCCTCGGACAGTAACTATGGCTACACCTTC
cdr3_aa: CASSSSSDSNYGYTF
v_call: TRBV27
d_call: NA
j_call: TRBJ1-2
clone_size: few

cdr3_nt: TGTGCCAGCAGTTACTTAGGGACAGCCCAAGAGACCCAGTACTTC
cdr3_aa: CASSYLGTAQETQYF
v_call: TRBV6-5
d_call: TRBD1
j_call: TRBJ2-5
clone_size: NA

cdr3_nt: TGTGCTAGTGGTACCCACCCCGATGCGGATACGCAGTATTTT
cdr3_aa: CASGTHPDADTQYF
v_call: TRBV12-5
d_call: NA
j_call: TRBJ2-3
clone_size: NA

cdr3_nt: TGTGCCATTGGAACTAAAGAGGGTAACTATGGCTACACCTTC
cdr3_aa: CAIGTKEGNYGYTF
v_call: TRBV10-3
d_call: NA
j_call: TRBJ1-2
clone_size: NA

cdr3_nt: TGCGCCAGCAGCCTATACGCTAGCGGGCAGAATGAGCAGTTCTTC
cdr3_aa: CASSLYASGQNEQFF
v_call: TRBV4-1
d_call: TRBD2
j_call: TRBJ2-1
clone_size: NA

cdr3_nt: TGCGCCAGTCGACAGGGCGCGAACACCGGGGAGCTGTTTTTT
cdr3_aa: CASRQGANTGELFF
v_call: TRBV10-2
d_call: TRBD1
j_call: TRBJ2-2
clone_size: NA

cdr3_nt: TGTGCCAGCATTTGGGCGACCGGGGAGCTGTTTTTT
cdr3_aa: CASIWATGELFF
v_call: TRBV2
d_call: NA
j_call: TRBJ2-2
clone_size: NA

cdr3_nt: TGTGCCAGCAGCTTACCCTCCAGAGGGAATTATGGCTACACCTTC
cdr3_aa: CASSLPSRGNYGYTF
v_call: TRBV5-6
d_call: NA
j_call: TRBJ1-2
clone_size: NA

cdr3_nt: TGCGCCAGCAGCCAGCGGACGGCGAACACTGAAGCTTTCTTT
cdr3_aa: CASSQRTANTEAFF
v_call: TRBV5-1
d_call: NA
j_call: TRBJ1-1
clone_size: NA

cdr3_nt: TGTGCTAGTGCCTTGAGTGGTTCCCAGGCCAACGTCCTGACTTTC
cdr3_aa: CASALSGSQANVLTF
v_call: TRBV12-5
d_call: NA
j_call: TRBJ2-6
clone_size: NA

cdr3_nt: TGTGCCATCAGTGAGGCCGGGGCTAATGAAAAACTGTTTTTT
cdr3_aa: CAISEAGANEKLFF
v_call: TRBV10-3
d_call: NA
j_call: TRBJ1-4
clone_size: NA

cdr3_nt: TGTGCCATCAGTGAAATCGCCAGGGGATCGGGTCAGCCCCAGCATTTT
cdr3_aa: CAISEIARGSGQPQHF
v_call: TRBV10-3
d_call: NA
j_call: TRBJ1-5
clone_size: NA

cdr3_nt: TGTGCCAGCAGCCCGGACAGGGGAAGGGACACTGAAGCTTTCTTT
cdr3_aa: CASSPDRGRDTEAFF
v_call: TRBV7-8
d_call: TRBD1
j_call: TRBJ1-1
clone_size: NA

cdr3_nt: TGTGCCAGCAGGGGGGAGGTCCCTAACTATGGCTACACCTTC
cdr3_aa: CASRGEVPNYGYTF
v_call: TRBV6-5
d_call: NA
j_call: TRBJ1-2
clone_size: NA

cdr3_nt: TGTGCCAGCAGTGGCCTTATTGGGGACAGGGTACCCGGGGAGCTGTTTTTT
cdr3_aa: CASSGLIGDRVPGELFF
v_call: TRBV27
d_call: TRBD1
j_call: TRBJ2-2
clone_size: NA

cdr3_nt: TGCGCCAGCAGCTCAAGCGGGGGGCCCTCGCGGGGCACCGGGGAGCTGTTTTTT
cdr3_aa: CASSSSGGPSRGTGELFF
v_call: TRBV5-1
d_call: TRBD2
j_call: TRBJ2-2
clone_size: NA

cdr3_nt: TGCGCCAGCAGCTTGGTAAAGGGAGGATCAGGCACTGAAGCTTTCTTT
cdr3_aa: CASSLVKGGSGTEAFF
v_call: TRBV5-1
d_call: NA
j_call: TRBJ1-1
clone_size: once

cdr3_nt: TGTGCCAGCAGTTACAGCCAGGGACAGAGCTACGAGCAGTACTTC
cdr3_aa: CASSYSQGQSYEQYF
v_call: TRBV6-6
d_call: TRBD1
j_call: TRBJ2-7
clone_size: once

cdr3_nt: TGTGCCAGCGTGAAAACGCCCGGGACAGTCCCTGGAAACACCATATATTTT
cdr3_aa: CASVKTPGTVPGNTIYF
v_call: TRBV7-9
d_call: TRBD1
j_call: TRBJ1-3
clone_size: NA